Detailed here is one T cell receptor (beta chain). Its antigen is unknown. The record has no base qualities; no much larger clone is one base away. These data are taken from a study of response to subunit inactivated influenza vaccine listed by TCRdb under 2018. Notes on the research overall: The study used deep quantitative T cell receptor repertoire profiling to track responses to a trivalent subunit inactivated influenza vaccine. On the study overall, not on this receptor specifically: It was suggested by the authors that each seasonal influenza vaccination may recruit only a limited number of new T cells.

Spanning cysteine to phenylalanine, the CDR3 consists of 14 amino acids. Only the CDR3 region is kept as DNA, spanning 42 bases read in frame from base 1. V is pruned by 5 bases and J by 3 bases, leaving 7 bases of the junction without a gene match. CDR1 DFQATT and CDR2 SNEGSKA are derived from the germline V gene (reference sequence). Library preparation used RT-PCR. The sequencer was an Illumina HiSeq 2500. TCRdb applied fastp at Q25 and MiXCR to the public reads, then kept only in-frame beta chains. Entries are consolidated by CDR3 protein sequence, retaining the most common genes and DNA. For this sample the table gives some 550,000 distinct CDR3 sequences, of which less than 25% were detected only once. In total, the top ten clones hold 2.8% of the sample. This same sample was also taken into another study, of T cells expressing NK-cell markers. As the second study states: The TCR beta cDNA libraries were made using 5'RACE template switching, a step that added both a universal primer site and unique molecular identifiers. In sorted CD3+CD56+NKG2C+, CD3+CD56+NKG2C- and CD3+CD56-NKG2C+ T-cell subsets from 8 or 9 donors, TCR beta-chain repertoires were profiled. Seven of the eight sequenced donors were HCMV-seropositive and one was HCMV-seronegative. In several experiments an anti-gammadeltaTCR antibody was added to restrict sorting to alphabetaTCR-expressing T cells. In six donors, the dominant CD3+CD56+NKG2C+ clonotypes were found to rank among the top 10 CD8+ clonotypes and to make up roughly 1.0-7.0% of CD8+ T cells. Those dominant clonotypes were again the most abundant among CD3+CD56-NKG2C+ cells in a few donors, at 28.3-60.1%. It remained unclear whether the expanded NKG2C-expressing T cell clones were specific for HCMV antigens. The eight sequenced donors were randomly selected healthy volunteers, three men and five women. To determine HCMV serostatus, a commercial ELISA kit was used to detect HCMV-specific IgG in serum. Peripheral blood mononuclear cells were isolated from blood by Ficoll density gradient centrifugation. Magnetic immunoseparation with Miltenyi isolation kits was used to isolate CD4+ and CD8+ T cells from PBMC. cDNA synthesis was primed from the TCR beta constant segment, followed by two successive PCR amplification steps. Illumina HiSeq 2000/2500, MiSeq or NextSeq was used to sequence libraries as 2 x 150 bp reads. Reads were demultiplexed and grouped by UMI with MIGEC, and clonotypes were assembled and quantified with MiTCR. To remove erroneous sequences, TCR cDNA sequences were retained only when supported by two or more reads. The tcR package was used for downstream repertoire analysis, and clonotypes were matched between fractions using CDR3 nucleotide sequence together with V segment. VDJmatch was used to annotate antigen specificity against VDJdb, with one amino acid substitution in CDR3 allowed.

The rearrangement joined TRBV20-1 to TRBJ2-3, with TRBD1 identical over 8 junction bases. Sequences were derived from CD4+ T cells sorted from PBMCs, sampled roughly 12 days after vaccination. The receptor was derived from a man aged 50-60 years who received an inactivated influenza vaccine. Donor details come from another sample of the same person, matched by shared clones. The nucleotides are TGCAGTGCTTCTAGACAGGGGTTGACAGATACGCAGTATTTT. Translated, this is CSASRQGLTDTQYF.